Below are 8 T cell receptor beta chains sequenced from a single sample in a study of vaccination effects on CD4 cells after COVID-19. Peptide-pool stimulation followed by sequencing identified expanded antigen-specific CD4+ clonotypes in the ViraFEST assay. A roughly 10-day culture period preceded the isolation of CD4+ T cells. Two-dose vaccination with either BNT162b2 or mRNA-1273 was given to the participants. Their target antigens are unknown. Assay used: immunoSEQ multiplex PCR; TCRdb lists only in-frame clones, some missing. Of roughly 55,000 clones detected, roughly 78% appear once; the ten largest clones hold 1.5% to 2.5%. The input for sequencing was CD4+ T cells from PBMCs cultured with HCoV-OC43 spike peptides, taken after COVID-19 vaccination. Subset here: HCoV-OC43 spike overlapping peptide pool stimulation. These receptors originate from a human donor who received a COVID-19 vaccine.

The V and J genes are TRBV7-8 and TRBJ2-1; TRBD2 aligns across 10 bases. Germline CDR1 reads SGHVS; CDR2 reads FQNEAQ. This CDR3 has 14 residues. V shed 3 bases and J 4 bases; nucleotides not matched to a gene: 0. CDR3 in DNA: TGTGCCAGCAGCTTTAGCGGGGGGTACAATGAGCAGTTCTTC. Amino acids: CASSFSGGYNEQFF.

This rearrangement joins TRBV11-3 to TRBJ2-7; TRBD1 aligns across 8 bases. The ends lost 8 bases at V and 3 bases at J; junction bases unmatched: 6. This CDR3 spans 13 amino acids. Germline V CDR1 and CDR2: SGHNT, YENEEA. The DNA of the CDR3 is TGTGCCAGCCTTGGACAGGGCATCTACGAGCAGTACGTC. Translation: CASLGQGIYEQYV.

This clone has more than one count but fewer than ten. The rearrangement joins TRBV28 to TRBJ1-5; D is undetermined. The CDR3 totals 11 residues. The germline V gene encodes CDR1 MDHEN and CDR2 SYDVKM. V was shortened by 5 bases and J by 6 bases, with 5 bases between the two germline ends. The CDR3 region has the DNA TGTGCCAGCAGTGCGATTCAGCCCCAGCATTTT. Translating gives CASSAIQPQHF. The entire variable domain, with the rest obtained from reference TRBV28 and TRBJ1-5, is as follows: DVKVTQSSRYLVKRTGEKVFLECVQDMDHENMFWYRQDPGLGLRLIYFSYDVKMKEKGDIPEGYSVSREKKERFSLILESASTNQTSMYLCASSAIQPQHFGDGTRLSIL.

This clone was observed a handful of times. V gene TRBV5-4 combines with J gene TRBJ1-1; 9 nucleotides line up with TRBD1. Germline loops: CDR1 SGHNT, CDR2 YYREEE (reference sequence). Germline trimming cut 0 bases from V and 1 base from J; bases unmatched to any gene: 1. The CDR3 covers 15 residues. The CDR3 here is CASSLVGQGNTEAFF. The CDR3 DNA reads as TGTGCCAGCAGCTTGGTGGGACAGGGGAACACTGAAGCTTTCTTT.

This clone was detected only a few times. This chain connects TRBV19 to TRBJ1-5; D gene unclear. Between the trimmed V and J ends, which lost 6 bases and 2 bases, there was a span of 8 bases. The CDR3 is 13 amino acids. From germline, CDR1 is LNHDA and CDR2 SQIVND (reference sequence). Here the CDR3 reads CASRGRGNQPQHF. In DNA form, the CDR3 reads TGTGCCAGTAGAGGTAGGGGCAATCAGCCCCAGCATTTT. The full variable domain, rest sourced from reference TRBV19 and TRBJ1-5, is DGGITQSPKYLFRKEGQNVTLSCEQNLNHDAMYWYRQDPGQGLRLIYYSQIVNDFQKGDIAEGYSVSREKKESFPLTVTSAQKNPTAFYLCASRGRGNQPQHFGDGTRLSIL.

In DNA form, the CDR3 reads TGTGCCAGCAGTCTTGCGGGAGGAAGCTCTGGAAACACCATATATTTT. Protein product: CASSLAGGSSGNTIYF. The chain recombines TRBV6-2 or TRBV6-3 with TRBJ1-3; D unclear. Deletions cut 5 bases from V and 0 bases from J, with 14 bases between. Germline assignment: CDR1 MNHEY and CDR2 SVGEGT. The CDR3 runs to 16 residues.

The chain has TRBV7-2 and TRBJ2-4; D possibly corresponds to TRBD1 (5 bases). CDR1 and CDR2 from the germline V gene are SGHTA and FQGNSA. This CDR3 is 13 amino acids long. V lost 6 bases and J 4 bases, leaving 10 bases between the germline ends. This CDR3 is CASRGVGKNIQYF. For the CDR3, the DNA is TGTGCCAGCAGAGGGGTAGGAAAAAACATTCAGTACTTC.

The rearrangement joins TRBV18 to TRBJ1-3, with 8 bases identical to TRBD1. There are 16 residues in the CDR3. The V gene end was trimmed by 2 bases and the J gene end by 1 base; junction bases not matched to a gene: 4. Per the germline V gene, CDR1 is KGHSH and CDR2 is LQKENI. The CDR3, as DNA: TGTGCCAGCTCACCAAGGCAGGGGGCTTCTGGAAACACCATATATTTT. Amino acid sequence: CASSPRQGASGNTIYF.